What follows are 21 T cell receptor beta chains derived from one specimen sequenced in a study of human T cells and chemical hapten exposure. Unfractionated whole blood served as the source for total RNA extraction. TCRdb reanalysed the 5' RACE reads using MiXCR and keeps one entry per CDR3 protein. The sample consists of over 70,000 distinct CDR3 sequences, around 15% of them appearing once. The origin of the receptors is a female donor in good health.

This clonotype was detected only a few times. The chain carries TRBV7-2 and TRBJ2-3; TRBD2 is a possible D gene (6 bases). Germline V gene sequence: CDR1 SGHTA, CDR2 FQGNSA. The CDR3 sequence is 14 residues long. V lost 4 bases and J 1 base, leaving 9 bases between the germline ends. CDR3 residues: CASSSGTGTDTQYF. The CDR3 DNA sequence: TGTGCCAGCAGCTCCGGGACTGGCACAGATACGCAGTATTTT.

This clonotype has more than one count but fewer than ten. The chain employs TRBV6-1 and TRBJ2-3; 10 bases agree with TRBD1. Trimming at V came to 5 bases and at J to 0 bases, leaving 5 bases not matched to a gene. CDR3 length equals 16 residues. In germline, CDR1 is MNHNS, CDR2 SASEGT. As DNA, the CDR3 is TGTGCCAGCAGTCCGGGACAGGGGCCGAGCACAGATACGCAGTATTTT. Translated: CASSPGQGPSTDTQYF.

CDR3 sequence: CASSLYSGTSPGTQYF. The CDR3 bases are TGTGCCAGCAGTTTATACTCCGGGACTAGCCCTGGAACGCAGTATTTT. V usage is TRBV28 and J usage is TRBJ2-3, with 9 bases fitting TRBD2. From germline, CDR1 is MDHEN and CDR2 SYDVKM. The V segment lost 1 base and the J segment 9 bases; nucleotides outside the gene matches: 11. The CDR3 sequence is 16 residues long.

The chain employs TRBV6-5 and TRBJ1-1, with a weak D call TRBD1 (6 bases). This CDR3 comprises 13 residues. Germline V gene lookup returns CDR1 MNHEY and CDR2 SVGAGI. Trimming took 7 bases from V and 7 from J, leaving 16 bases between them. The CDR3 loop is CASKGDTYFEAFF. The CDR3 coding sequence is TGTGCCAGCAAGGGGGACACCTATTTTGAAGCTTTCTTT.

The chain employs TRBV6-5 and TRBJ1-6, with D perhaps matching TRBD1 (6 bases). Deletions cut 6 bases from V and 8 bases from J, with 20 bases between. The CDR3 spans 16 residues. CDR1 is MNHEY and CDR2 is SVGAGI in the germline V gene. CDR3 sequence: CASSGGPGRTYSPLHF. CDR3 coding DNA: TGTGCCAGCAGCGGGGGCCCAGGGAGGACATATTCACCCCTCCACTTT.

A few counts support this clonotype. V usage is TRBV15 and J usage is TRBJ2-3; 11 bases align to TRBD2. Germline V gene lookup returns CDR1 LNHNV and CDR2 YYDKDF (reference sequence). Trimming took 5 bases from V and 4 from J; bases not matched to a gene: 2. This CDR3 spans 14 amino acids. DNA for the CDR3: TGTGCCACCAGCGGGGGACTAGCGGCAGATACGCAGTATTTT. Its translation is CATSGGLAADTQYF.

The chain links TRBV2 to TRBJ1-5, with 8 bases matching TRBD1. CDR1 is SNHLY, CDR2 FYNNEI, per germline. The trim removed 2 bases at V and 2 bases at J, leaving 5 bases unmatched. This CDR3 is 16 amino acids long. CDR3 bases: TGTGCCAGCAGTGAACAGGGGGCGCAGGGCAATCAGCCCCAGCATTTT. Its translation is CASSEQGAQGNQPQHF.

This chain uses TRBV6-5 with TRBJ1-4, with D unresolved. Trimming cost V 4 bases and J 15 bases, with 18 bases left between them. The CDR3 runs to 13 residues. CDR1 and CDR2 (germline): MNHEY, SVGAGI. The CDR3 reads CASSSITPFRLFF. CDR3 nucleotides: TGTGCCAGCAGTTCAATAACCCCCTTTCGCTTGTTTTTT.

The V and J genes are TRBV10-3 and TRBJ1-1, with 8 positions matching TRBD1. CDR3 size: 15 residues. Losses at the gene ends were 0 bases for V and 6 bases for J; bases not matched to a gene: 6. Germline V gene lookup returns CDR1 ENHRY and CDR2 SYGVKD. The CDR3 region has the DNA TGTGCCATCAGTGAGTCGACAGGGGCGACATCTGAAGCTTTCTTT. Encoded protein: CAISESTGATSEAFF.

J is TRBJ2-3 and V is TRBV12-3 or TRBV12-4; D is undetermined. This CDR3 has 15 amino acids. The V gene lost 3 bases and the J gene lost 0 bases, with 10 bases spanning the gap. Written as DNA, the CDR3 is TGTGCCAGCAGTTTGGATGGAACTAGCACAGATACGCAGTATTTT. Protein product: CASSLDGTSTDTQYF.

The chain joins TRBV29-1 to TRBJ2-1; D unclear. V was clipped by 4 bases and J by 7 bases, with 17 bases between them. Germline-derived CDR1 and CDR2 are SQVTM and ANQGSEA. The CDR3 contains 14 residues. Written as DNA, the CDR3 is TGCAGCGTTGTGGAGCGACCCTGGGGAAATGAGCAGTTCTTC. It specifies CSVVERPWGNEQFF.

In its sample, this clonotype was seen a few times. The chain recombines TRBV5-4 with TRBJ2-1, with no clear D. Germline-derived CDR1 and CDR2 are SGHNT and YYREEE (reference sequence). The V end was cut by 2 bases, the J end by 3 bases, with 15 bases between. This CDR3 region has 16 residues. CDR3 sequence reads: CASSFPSGMDYNEQFF. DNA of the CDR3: TGTGCCAGCAGCTTCCCATCAGGAATGGACTACAATGAGCAGTTCTTC.

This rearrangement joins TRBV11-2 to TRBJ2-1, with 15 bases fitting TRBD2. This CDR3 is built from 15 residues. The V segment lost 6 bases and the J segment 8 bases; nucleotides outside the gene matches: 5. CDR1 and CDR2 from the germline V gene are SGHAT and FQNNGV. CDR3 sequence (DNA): TGTGCCAGCAGGGCAGGACTAGCGGGAGGGGATGAGCAGTTCTTC. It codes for CASRAGLAGGDEQFF.

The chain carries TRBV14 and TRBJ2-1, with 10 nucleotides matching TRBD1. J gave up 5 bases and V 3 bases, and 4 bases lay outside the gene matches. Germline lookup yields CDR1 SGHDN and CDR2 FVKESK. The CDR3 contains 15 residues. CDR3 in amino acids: CASSQRQGADNEQFF. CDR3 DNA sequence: TGTGCCAGCAGCCAGAGACAGGGGGCAGACAATGAGCAGTTCTTC.

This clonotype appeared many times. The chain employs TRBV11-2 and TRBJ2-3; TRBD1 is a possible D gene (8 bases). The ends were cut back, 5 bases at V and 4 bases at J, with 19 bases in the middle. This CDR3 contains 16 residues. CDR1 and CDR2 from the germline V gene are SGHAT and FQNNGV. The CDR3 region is CASSKDREGWADTQYF. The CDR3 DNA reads TGTGCCAGCAGCAAGGACAGGGAGGGATGGGCAGATACGCAGTATTTT.

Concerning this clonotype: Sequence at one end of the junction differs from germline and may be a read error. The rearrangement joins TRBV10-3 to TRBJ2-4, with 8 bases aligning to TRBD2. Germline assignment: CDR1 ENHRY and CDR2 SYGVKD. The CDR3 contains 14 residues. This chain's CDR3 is CAISGRGAENIQYF. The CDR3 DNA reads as TGTGCCATCAGCGGGAGGGGAGCCGAAAACATTCAGTACTTC.

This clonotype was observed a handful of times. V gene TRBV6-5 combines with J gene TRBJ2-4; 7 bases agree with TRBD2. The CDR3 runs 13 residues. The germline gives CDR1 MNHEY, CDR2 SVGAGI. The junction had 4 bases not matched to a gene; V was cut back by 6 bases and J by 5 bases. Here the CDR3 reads CASRLAGQNIQYF. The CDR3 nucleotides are TGTGCCAGCAGGTTAGCGGGCCAAAACATTCAGTACTTC.

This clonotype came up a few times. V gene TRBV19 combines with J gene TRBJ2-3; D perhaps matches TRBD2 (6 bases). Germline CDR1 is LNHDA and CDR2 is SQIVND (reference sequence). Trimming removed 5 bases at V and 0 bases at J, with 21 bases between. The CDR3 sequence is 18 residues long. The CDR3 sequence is CASSVGLGGFYSTDTQYF. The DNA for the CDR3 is TGTGCCAGTAGTGTGGGACTTGGGGGATTCTATAGCACAGATACGCAGTATTTT.

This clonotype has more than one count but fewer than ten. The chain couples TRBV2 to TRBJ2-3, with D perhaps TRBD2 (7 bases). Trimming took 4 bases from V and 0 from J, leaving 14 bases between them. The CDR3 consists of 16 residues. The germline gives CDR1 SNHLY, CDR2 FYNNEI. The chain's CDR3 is CASSGEGGASTDTQYF. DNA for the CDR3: TGTGCCAGCAGTGGAGAGGGGGGGGCAAGCACAGATACGCAGTATTTT.

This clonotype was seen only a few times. The CDR3 region has the DNA TGTGCCAGCAGCTTAGTGGGAGCGGGGAGCTCCTACGAGCAGTACTTC. It translates to CASSLVGAGSSYEQYF. The rearrangement joins TRBV7-2 to TRBJ2-7; TRBD2 matches 7 bases. CDR1 and CDR2 (germline): SGHTA, FQGNSA. Trimming cost V 1 base and J 0 bases; bases outside gene matches: 6. CDR3 length equals 16 residues.

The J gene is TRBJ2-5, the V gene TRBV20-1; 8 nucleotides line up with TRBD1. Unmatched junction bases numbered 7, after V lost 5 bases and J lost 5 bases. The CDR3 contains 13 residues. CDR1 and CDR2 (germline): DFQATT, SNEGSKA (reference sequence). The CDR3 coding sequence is TGCAGTGCTCTAAGGACAGGGACGGAGACCCAGTACTTC. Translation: CSALRTGTETQYF.